Listed below are T cell receptor beta chains from one sample, sequenced in a study of blood T cell repertoires in COVID-19. Profiled with immunoSEQ multiplex PCR; TCRdb holds only in-frame clones, not every one. In the table there are 85,000 to 100,000 clones, less than 90% of which are singletons. Specimen: peripheral blood. These receptors originate from a man between 60 and 70 years old with acute or convalescent COVID-19. Each CDR3 is given with its conserved first and last residue. A D gene is named only where the DNA matches it firmly. Not every row has a clone size; where given, it reads once, few, many or a size class.

D	V	J	size	CDR3	DNA
-	TRBV10-3	TRBJ1-3	-	CAISESAGASGNTIYF	TGTGCCATCAGTGAGTCAGCGGGCGCCTCTGGAAACACCATATATTTT
-	TRBV18	TRBJ1-1	-	CASSLKMNTEAFF	TGTGCCAGCTCACTCAAAATGAACACTGAAGCTTTCTTT
-	TRBV11-3	TRBJ2-2	-	CASSFGAGTGTGELFF	TGTGCCAGCAGCTTCGGGGCGGGGACCGGCACCGGGGAGCTGTTTTTT
-	TRBV3-1/TRBV3-2	TRBJ1-1	-	CASAGRDLNTEAFF	TGTGCCAGCGCGGGTCGGGACTTAAACACTGAAGCTTTCTTT
-	TRBV5-1	TRBJ2-7	-	CASTPRGSSYEQYF	TGCGCCAGCACCCCCAGGGGCAGCTCCTACGAGCAGTACTTC
-	TRBV7-9	TRBJ1-1	-	CASSPWESLNTEAFF	TGTGCCAGCAGCCCGTGGGAGAGCCTGAACACTGAAGCTTTCTTT
TRBD2	TRBV15	TRBJ2-5	-	CATSNGLAGVSIETQYF	TGTGCCACCAGCAACGGGCTAGCGGGGGTTAGTATAGAGACCCAGTACTTC
-	TRBV5-1	TRBJ1-1	-	CASSKGPGTEAFF	TGCGCCAGCAGCAAAGGCCCGGGGACTGAAGCTTTCTTT
-	TRBV11-2	TRBJ1-3	-	CASSWDYGNTIYF	TGTGCCAGCAGCTGGGACTATGGAAACACCATATATTTT
-	TRBV19	TRBJ1-5	-	CASSIQGPNQPQHF	TGTGCCAGTAGTATCCAGGGGCCCAATCAGCCCCAGCATTTT
TRBD1	TRBV18	TRBJ1-2	-	CASSPGTGVGYTF	TGTGCCAGCTCACCCGGGACAGGGGTTGGCTACACCTTC
TRBD2	TRBV2	TRBJ2-1	-	CASSDRLAVYNEQFF	TGTGCCAGCAGTGATCGGCTAGCGGTATACAATGAGCAGTTCTTC
-	TRBV5-1	TRBJ2-2	-	CASSMFLGLQNTGELFF	TGCGCCAGCAGCATGTTTCTGGGACTTCAAAACACCGGGGAGCTGTTTTTT
TRBD1	TRBV4-1	TRBJ1-1	-	CASSPRTGWNTEAFF	TGCGCCAGCAGCCCCAGGACAGGCTGGAACACTGAAGCTTTCTTT
TRBD1	TRBV7-2	TRBJ2-7	-	CASSPTGVAYEQYF	TGTGCCAGCAGCCCCACAGGGGTGGCCTACGAGCAGTACTTC
TRBD2	TRBV19	TRBJ2-1	-	CASTGLAANENEQFF	TGTGCCAGTACGGGGCTAGCGGCTAACGAGAATGAGCAGTTCTTC
-	TRBV7-3	TRBJ2-1	-	CASSLELASEQFF	TGTGCCAGCAGCTTAGAACTAGCAAGTGAGCAGTTCTTC
-	TRBV13	TRBJ2-5	-	CASSLGAGWQETQYF	TGTGCCAGCAGCTTAGGGGCGGGGTGGCAAGAGACCCAGTACTTC
-	TRBV11-1	TRBJ1-1	-	CASSLMEGAAEAFF	TGTGCCAGCAGCTTAATGGAGGGAGCGGCTGAAGCTTTCTTT
-	TRBV14	TRBJ2-3	once	CASSQVQDTQYF	TGTGCCAGCAGCCAAGTCCAGGATACGCAGTATTTT
TRBD1	TRBV5-6	TRBJ2-6	-	CASSSRYLTGATGANVLTF	TGTGCCAGCAGCTCCCGTTATCTGACAGGGGCCACTGGGGCCAACGTCCTGACTTTC
TRBD1	TRBV3-1/TRBV3-2	TRBJ1-6	-	CASSLRTGGFSPLHF	TGTGCCAGCAGCCTCCGGACAGGGGGCTTTTCACCCCTCCACTTT
-	TRBV5-5	TRBJ2-2	-	CASSLVRSANTGELFF	TGTGCCAGCAGCTTGGTGCGCTCGGCGAACACCGGGGAGCTGTTTTTT
-	TRBV5-1	TRBJ2-7	-	CASSLDSGEVYEQYF	TGCGCCAGCAGCTTGGATTCGGGAGAGGTATACGAGCAGTACTTC